The source of this T cell receptor (beta chain) is a study of blood T cells in healthy people across ages. The study, taken as a whole, reports: Naive CD4+ cell counts and diversity both ran higher in long-lived than in aged donors.

With a J-beta primer mix and a sample-barcoded 5' primer, a second PCR ran about 6 to 11 cycles. Each of the cDNA molecules was tagged by a template-switch adaptor with 12 random nucleotides. One entry per CDR3 protein results from TCRdb running MiXCR on the 5' RACE reads. Of around 690,000 distinct CDR3 sequences listed, under 65% were seen once; the top ten hold 35% to 40%. V was clipped by 3 bases and J by 6 bases; unmatched bases: 7. Germline CDR1 SGHTA, CDR2 FQGNSA. The CDR3 extends over 15 amino acids. About 10 milliliters of peripheral blood were drawn from each donor. This clonotype came up a few times. Its specificity is unknown.

This TCR was recovered from a man between 60 and 75 years old in good health. The sequenced sample consisted of blood. This chain uses TRBV7-2 with TRBJ1-2; the match to TRBD1 covers 10 bases. The CDR3 DNA sequence: TGTGCCAGCAGCTTGACAGGGGGCGAATTCCATGGCTACACCTTC. It encodes CASSLTGGEFHGYTF.